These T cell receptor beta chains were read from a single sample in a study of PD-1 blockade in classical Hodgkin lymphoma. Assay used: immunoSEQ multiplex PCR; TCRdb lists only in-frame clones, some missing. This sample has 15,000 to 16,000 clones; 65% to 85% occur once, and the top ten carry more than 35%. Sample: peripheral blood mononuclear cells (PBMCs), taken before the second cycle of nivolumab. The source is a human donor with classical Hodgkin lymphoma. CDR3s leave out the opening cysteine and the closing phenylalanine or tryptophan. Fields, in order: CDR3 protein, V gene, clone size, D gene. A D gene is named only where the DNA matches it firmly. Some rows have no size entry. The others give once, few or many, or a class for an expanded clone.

CDR3: SVAGQTHTDTQY
V: TRBV29-1
size: NA
D: NA

CDR3: ASTTDSLQF
V: TRBV6-6
size: NA
D: NA

CDR3: ASSFRGGNNEKLF
V: TRBV11-2
size: NA
D: NA

CDR3: ASSLGLVPYEQY
V: TRBV27
size: NA
D: TRBD2

CDR3: ASSPDRGSTDTQY
V: TRBV7-9
size: NA
D: TRBD1

CDR3: ASSLTANTEAF
V: TRBV19
size: NA
D: NA

CDR3: ASSDFAWMKGYT
V: TRBV6-4
size: NA
D: NA

CDR3: ASSASRLAGGQETQY
V: TRBV10-2
size: NA
D: TRBD2

CDR3: ASSLRDGNQPQH
V: TRBV27
size: NA
D: NA

CDR3: ASSRETSVGETQY
V: TRBV4-2
size: NA
D: TRBD2

CDR3: ASSAGDSRWEFSPLH
V: TRBV9
size: NA
D: TRBD1

CDR3: ASSSGTRALH
V: TRBV18
size: few
D: NA

CDR3: ASSSRQGRSEQY
V: TRBV7-2
size: NA
D: TRBD1

CDR3: ASSPNLGTGDYNEQF
V: TRBV10-1
size: NA
D: TRBD1

CDR3: ASSYSFVLREFQQY
V: TRBV6-5
size: NA
D: NA

CDR3: ATSNPPRDKNEKLF
V: TRBV15
size: NA
D: NA

CDR3: ASSLTPANYGYT
V: TRBV5-1
size: NA
D: NA

CDR3: ASSQDSVVNEKLF
V: TRBV4-1
size: NA
D: NA

CDR3: ASSFENTGELF
V: TRBV5-1
size: NA
D: NA

CDR3: ASSLGSRLATEQY
V: TRBV5-1
size: NA
D: TRBD2

CDR3: ASSLTDIATEAF
V: TRBV28
size: NA
D: NA

CDR3: ASSSGDGTYEQY
V: TRBV5-4
size: once
D: NA

CDR3: ASSEILGARIYGYT
V: TRBV6-1
size: NA
D: NA

CDR3: ASRATYMRLNGYT
V: TRBV6-1
size: NA
D: NA

CDR3: ASVTMMSSYNEQF
V: TRBV2
size: NA
D: NA

CDR3: ATSGTQRPFTDTQY
V: TRBV15
size: NA
D: NA

CDR3: ASSVGVGGNQETQY
V: TRBV9
size: NA
D: NA

CDR3: ASSLDRDRQAF
V: TRBV5-1
size: few
D: NA

CDR3: ASSLERYNEQF
V: TRBV13
size: NA
D: NA

CDR3: ASSDSPTDTQY
V: TRBV6-4
size: NA
D: NA

CDR3: ASSSNGRLWYGYT
V: TRBV11-2
size: NA
D: NA

CDR3: ASRTSGGNYEQY
V: TRBV27
size: NA
D: TRBD2

CDR3: AISEQMAGGFGYGYT
V: TRBV10-3
size: NA
D: TRBD1

CDR3: ASSREQY
V: TRBV6-1
size: NA
D: NA

CDR3: SVGDRGNSPLH
V: TRBV29-1
size: NA
D: TRBD1

CDR3: ASSLDGNSPLH
V: TRBV18
size: NA
D: NA

CDR3: ASSLGSLTEAF
V: TRBV9
size: few
D: NA

CDR3: ASSNGEGSPGANVLT
V: TRBV19
size: NA
D: TRBD2

CDR3: ASSHSGAGTGELF
V: TRBV11-1
size: NA
D: NA

CDR3: ASSGHYLTYGYT
V: TRBV6-1
size: few
D: NA

CDR3: ASSTQGAGRFGEQF
V: TRBV19
size: NA
D: NA

CDR3: ASSYRGSDQPQH
V: TRBV6-5
size: NA
D: NA

CDR3: ASSLQGTNTEAF
V: TRBV27
size: once
D: NA

CDR3: ASSAQGSYTQY
V: TRBV2
size: NA
D: NA

CDR3: ASSPQLAGAYEQY
V: TRBV18
size: NA
D: TRBD2

CDR3: ASSVAWGGSYNEQF
V: TRBV9
size: NA
D: TRBD2

CDR3: ASSLGQGTGDEQF
V: TRBV5-6
size: NA
D: TRBD1